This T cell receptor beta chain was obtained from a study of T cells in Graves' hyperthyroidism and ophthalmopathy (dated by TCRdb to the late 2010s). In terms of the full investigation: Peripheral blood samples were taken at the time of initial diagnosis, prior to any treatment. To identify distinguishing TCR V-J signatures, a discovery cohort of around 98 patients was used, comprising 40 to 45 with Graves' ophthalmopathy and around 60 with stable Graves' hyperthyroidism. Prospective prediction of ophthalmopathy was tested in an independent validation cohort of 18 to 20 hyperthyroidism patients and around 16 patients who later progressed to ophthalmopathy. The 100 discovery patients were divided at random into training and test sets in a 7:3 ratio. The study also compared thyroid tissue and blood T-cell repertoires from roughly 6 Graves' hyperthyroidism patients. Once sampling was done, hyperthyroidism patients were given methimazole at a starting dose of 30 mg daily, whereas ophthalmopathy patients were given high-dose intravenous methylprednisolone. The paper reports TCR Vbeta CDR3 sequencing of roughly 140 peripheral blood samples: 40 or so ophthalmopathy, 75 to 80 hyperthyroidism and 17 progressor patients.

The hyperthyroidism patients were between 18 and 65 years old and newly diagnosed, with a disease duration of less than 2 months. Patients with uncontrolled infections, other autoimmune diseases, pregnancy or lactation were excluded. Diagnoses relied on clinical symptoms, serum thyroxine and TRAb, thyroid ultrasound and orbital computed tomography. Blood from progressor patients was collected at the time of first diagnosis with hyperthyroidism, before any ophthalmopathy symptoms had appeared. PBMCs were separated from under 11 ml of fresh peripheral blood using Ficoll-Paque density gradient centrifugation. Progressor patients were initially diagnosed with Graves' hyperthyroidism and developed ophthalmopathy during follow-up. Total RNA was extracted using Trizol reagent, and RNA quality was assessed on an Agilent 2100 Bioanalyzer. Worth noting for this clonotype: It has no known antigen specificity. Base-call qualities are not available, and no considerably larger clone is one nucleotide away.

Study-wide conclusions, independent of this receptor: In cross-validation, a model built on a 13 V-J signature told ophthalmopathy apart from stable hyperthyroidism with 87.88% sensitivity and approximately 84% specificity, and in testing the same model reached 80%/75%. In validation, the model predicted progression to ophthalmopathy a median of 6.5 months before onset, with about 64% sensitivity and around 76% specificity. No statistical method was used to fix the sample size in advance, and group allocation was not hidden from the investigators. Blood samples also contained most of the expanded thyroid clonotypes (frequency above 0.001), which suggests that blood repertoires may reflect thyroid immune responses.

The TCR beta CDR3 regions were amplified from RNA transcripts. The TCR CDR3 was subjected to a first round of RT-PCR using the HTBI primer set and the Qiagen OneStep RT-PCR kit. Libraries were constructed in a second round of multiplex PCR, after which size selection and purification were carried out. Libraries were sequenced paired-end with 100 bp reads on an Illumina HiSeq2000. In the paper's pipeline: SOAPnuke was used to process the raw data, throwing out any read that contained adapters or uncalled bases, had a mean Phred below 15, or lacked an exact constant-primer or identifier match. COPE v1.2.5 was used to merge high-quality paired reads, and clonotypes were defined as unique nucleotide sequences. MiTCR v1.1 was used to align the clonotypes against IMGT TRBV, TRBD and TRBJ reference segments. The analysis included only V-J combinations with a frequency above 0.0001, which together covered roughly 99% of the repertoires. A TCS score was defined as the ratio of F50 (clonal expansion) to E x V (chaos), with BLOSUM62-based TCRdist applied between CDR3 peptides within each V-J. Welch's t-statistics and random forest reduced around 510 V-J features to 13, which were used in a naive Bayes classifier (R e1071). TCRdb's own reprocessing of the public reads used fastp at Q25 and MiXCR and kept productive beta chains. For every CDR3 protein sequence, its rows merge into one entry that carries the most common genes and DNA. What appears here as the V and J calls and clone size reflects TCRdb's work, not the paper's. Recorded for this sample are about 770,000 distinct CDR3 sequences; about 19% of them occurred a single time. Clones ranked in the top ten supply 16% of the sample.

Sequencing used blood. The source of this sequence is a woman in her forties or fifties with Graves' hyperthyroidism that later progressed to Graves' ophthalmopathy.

The CDR3 loop reads CASSQGLWMNTEAFF. The DNA reads as follows: TGTGCCAGCAGCCAAGGTCTGTGGATGAACACTGAAGCTTTCTTT. Recombination linked TRBV14 to TRBJ1-1; a confident D gene designation cannot be given. Relative to germline, V is 1 base shorter and J is 0 bases shorter, with 9 bases between their ends. The CDR3, cysteine through phenylalanine, is 15 amino acids long. The read is trimmed to its CDR3 DNA, 45 bases read in frame from base 1. For CDR1 and CDR2, the germline V gene lists SGHDN and FVKESK.